This T cell receptor (beta chain) came from a study of T cell responses to AZD1222 COVID-19 vaccine. Method: immunoSEQ multiplex PCR; TCRdb's copy keeps in-frame clones and lacks some. The sample lists about 180,000 clones, about 89% seen once, with 1.6% in the top ten. Regarding the study as a whole: Among spike-specific TCRs, nearly half reportedly target unmutated variant regions. Donors were chiefly white British, with a greater number of females, and clonal diversity was perhaps underestimated. Once two AZD1222 doses were given, Spike-specific TCR breadth and depth went up.

Comments on this clone: The target antigen is unknown.

Germline assignment: CDR1 SGHVS and CDR2 FNYEAQ. The V and J ends lost 3 bases and 1 base, in that order; junction bases with no gene match: 10. The CDR3 totals 18 residues. The source of this sequence is an adult in good health. Sequenced material: peripheral blood, taken on day 0 of AZD1222 vaccination. The chain combines TRBV7-6 with TRBJ2-2, with TRBD1 identical over 8 bases. The CDR3 is CASSFGQGAFLNTGELFF. The CDR3 DNA reads TGTGCCAGCAGCTTCGGACAGGGAGCCTTTTTGAACACCGGGGAGCTGTTTTTT.